The subject of this entry is one TCR beta chain. TCRdb recomputed calls from the 5' RACE reads with MiXCR, one row per CDR3 protein. The profile shows about 19,000 distinct CDR3 sequences, roughly 10% of them singletons. The length of the CDR3 is 15 residues. Trimming took off 0 bases at V and 7 bases at J, with 13 bases between the two ends. Germline V gene lookup returns CDR1 MGHRA and CDR2 YSYEKL. This record comes from a study of spatial heterogeneity in lung cancer. Across the study: After resection, follow-up PBMC samples were sequenced when available, at a median of about 2 years later. The study observed each unique TCR and UMI combination more than ten times on average in raw reads.

Regarding time point: blood at routine non-recurrence follow-up after resection. The source is a female donor with early-stage non-small cell lung cancer. This specimen was PBMCs, taken at follow-up. V is TRBV4-1 and J is TRBJ2-4; TRBD2 is a possible D gene (6 bases). CDR3 protein: CASSQEGLFRNIQYF. CDR3 coding DNA: TGCGCCAGCAGCCAAGAGGGACTGTTTAGGAACATTCAGTACTTC.